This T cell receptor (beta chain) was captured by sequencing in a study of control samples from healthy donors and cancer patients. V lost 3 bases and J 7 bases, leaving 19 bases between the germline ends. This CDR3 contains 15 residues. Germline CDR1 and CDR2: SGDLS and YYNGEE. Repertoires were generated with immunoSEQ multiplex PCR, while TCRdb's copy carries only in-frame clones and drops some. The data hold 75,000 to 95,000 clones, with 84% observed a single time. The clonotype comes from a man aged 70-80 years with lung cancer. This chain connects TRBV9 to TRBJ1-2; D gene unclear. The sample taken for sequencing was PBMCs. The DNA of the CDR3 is TGTGCCAGCAGCGACTCGACAAAAGGCCCCTTTGGCTACACCTTC. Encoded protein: CASSDSTKGPFGYTF.